This entry features one TCR beta chain sequence. The antigen remains undetermined. CDR3 length: 16 residues. CDR1 and CDR2 (germline): SGDLS, YYNGEE. Unmatched junction bases numbered 5, after V lost 0 bases and J lost 5 bases. TCRdb's table, derived via immunoSEQ multiplex PCR, lists solely in-frame clones and lacks some. The repertoire consists of over 70,000 clones, with roughly 90% occurring once and the leading ten covering about 0.28%. This sample was taken from a study of OX40 agonist ivuxolimab in advanced cancers. Study overall: Earlier treatment with anti-PD-1, anti-PD-L1 or anti-CTLA-4 was permitted, and about 40% had received some. Three patients showed partial responses: one hepatocellular carcinoma and two cutaneous melanoma cases.

Blood was sampled at baseline, cycle 4 day 1, and cycle 7 day 1. Study-level findings and limits: Patients who responded partially at 0.1-3.0 mg/kg showed clonal expansion ranking among the lowest.

The specimen comprised CD4+ or CD8+ T cells sorted from blood, sampled in a trial of the OX40 agonist ivuxolimab. The sequence was obtained from an adult with an advanced solid tumor such as melanoma, head and neck, liver or kidney cancer. V usage is TRBV9 and J usage is TRBJ1-2; 12 bases map to TRBD1. The CDR3 protein is CASSVVRDRGHYGYTF. The CDR3 bases are TGTGCCAGCAGCGTAGTCCGGGACAGGGGGCATTATGGCTACACCTTC.